The rows below give T cell receptor beta chains drawn from one sample of a study of shared clonotypes between healthy human individuals. Sequenced by immunoSEQ multiplex PCR; TCRdb stores in-frame clones only, minus some. The sample records about 1.5 million clones, roughly 95% being singletons. Sequencing was done on a sample of naive CD4+ T cells sorted from blood. These receptors were taken from a man aged 25 to 40 in good health. The CDR3 runs from the conserved cysteine through the conserved F or W. Fields, in order: D gene, V gene, J gene, CDR3 length, clone size, CDR3 DNA, CDR3 protein. D genes are given only for firm matches. The listing skips clone size in some rows; elsewhere it reads once, few, many or a size class.

>.|TRBV5-1|TRBJ2-5|18|.
TGCGCCAGCAGCTTGGACTCGTCTGCGGCAGCCCCCTTAGCGACCCAGTACTTC
CASSLDSSAAAPLATQYF
>.|TRBV30|TRBJ2-1|14|.
TGTGCCTGGAGGGCCACTAGCTTAAACAATGAGCAGTTCTTC
CAWRATSLNNEQFF
>.|TRBV5-4|TRBJ1-2|15|.
TGTGCCAGCAGCCAAAAAACCGGGGGGAACTATGGCTACACCTTC
CASSQKTGGNYGYTF
>TRBD2|TRBV7-9|TRBJ2-1|16|.
TGTGCCAGCAGATCGGGACTAGCGGGCAGCTACAATGAGCAGTTCTTC
CASRSGLAGSYNEQFF
>.|TRBV5-1|TRBJ2-2|14|.
TGCGCCAGCAGCAAGACAGAGAACACCGGGGAGCTGTTTTTT
CASSKTENTGELFF
>.|TRBV6-1|TRBJ2-1|12|.
TGTGCCAGCAGCCAGGGCCCCGGCGAGCAGTTCTTC
CASSQGPGEQFF
>TRBD1|TRBV27|TRBJ1-5|17|.
TGTGCCAGCAGTACGGGACAGGGGGCCTTTGGCAATCAGCCCCAGCATTTT
CASSTGQGAFGNQPQHF
>.|TRBV6-1|TRBJ2-7|14|.
TGTGCCAGCCACCCTCGGGCCGCTTCCTACGAGCAGTACTTC
CASHPRAASYEQYF
>.|TRBV9|TRBJ2-2|14|.
TGTGCCAGCAGCGTAGTGGGGGCGGCCGGGGAGCTGTTTTTT
CASSVVGAAGELFF
>TRBD2|TRBV5-1|TRBJ2-3|14|.
TGCGCCAGCAGCCTCGGACTAGAGACAGATACGCAGTATTTT
CASSLGLETDTQYF
>TRBD1|TRBV28|TRBJ1-5|14|.
TGTGCCAGCACCCAGGGGGGGGGTGGACAGCCCCAGCATTTT
CASTQGGGGQPQHF
>TRBD1|TRBV28|TRBJ2-3|17|.
TGTGCCAGCGGGACAGGGGGCGAGGCGGGAGCATCAGATACGCAGTATTTT
CASGTGGEAGASDTQYF
>.|TRBV21-1|TRBJ2-7|12|.
TGTGCCAGCAGCAAGGGGGGGATCGAGCAGTACTTC
CASSKGGIEQYF
>.|TRBV10-3|TRBJ1-2|13|.
TGTGCCATCAGTGAAAAACAGGCGTCCGGCTACACCTTC
CAISEKQASGYTF
>.|TRBV5-1|TRBJ2-1|14|.
TGCGCCAGCAGCGCTCGGGACGTTAACAATGAGCAGTTCTTC
CASSARDVNNEQFF
>TRBD2|TRBV18|TRBJ2-2|16|.
TGTGCCAGCTCACGACTAGCGGGAACGAACACCGGGGAGCTGTTTTTT
CASSRLAGTNTGELFF
>TRBD1|TRBV2|TRBJ1-1|14|.
TGTGCCAGCAGTGGCCGGACAGGTTACACTGAAGCTTTCTTT
CASSGRTGYTEAFF
>TRBD1|TRBV18|TRBJ1-5|14|.
TGTGCCAGATTCCGGGACAGGGCAAATCAGCCCCAGCATTTT
CARFRDRANQPQHF
>TRBD2|TRBV18|TRBJ2-2|21|.
TGTGCCAGCTCACCACCGCGACTAGCGGGAGGGGTATCAACAAACACCGGGGAGCTGTTTTTT
CASSPPRLAGGVSTNTGELFF
>.|TRBV19|TRBJ2-2|14|.
TGTGCCAGTAAATCACAAAGTGACACCGGGGAGCTGTTTTTT
CASKSQSDTGELFF
>.|TRBV14|TRBJ1-1|13|.
TGTGCCAGCAGCCAAGTCATACCTTCTCAAGCTTTCTTT
CASSQVIPSQAFF
>.|TRBV5-1|TRBJ1-1|14|.
TGCGCCAGCAGCCCTGGCCGGGTAGGAGCTGAAGCTTTCTTT
CASSPGRVGAEAFF
>.|TRBV10-2|TRBJ1-2|15|once
TGCGCCAGCAGTGAGGGGGCTGGAACTAACTATGGCTACACCTTC
CASSEGAGTNYGYTF
>TRBD2|TRBV15|TRBJ2-1|21|.
TGTGCCACCAGCAGAGGCTCCGGGACAAGAGGACTAGCGGGACCCTACAATGAGCAGTTCTTC
CATSRGSGTRGLAGPYNEQFF
>.|TRBV28|TRBJ2-3|17|.
TGTGCCAGCAGCGACTACCTGGGGGGTGATTCTTCAGATACGCAGTATTTT
CASSDYLGGDSSDTQYF
>.|TRBV10-1|TRBJ2-7|12|.
TGCGCCAGCAGTGAGTCGGGGGTCGGGCAGTACTTC
CASSESGVGQYF
>.|TRBV18|TRBJ1-1|13|.
TGTGCCAGCTCACCGTGGACGGGCACTGAAGCTTTCTTT
CASSPWTGTEAFF
>TRBD2|TRBV7-8|TRBJ2-7|17|.
TGTGCCAGCAGCACTAGTGGCGGGAGGGCCATTGGCAACGAGCAGTACTTC
CASSTSGGRAIGNEQYF
>TRBD1|TRBV7-9|TRBJ2-2|16|.
TGTGCCAGCAGCTTAGGGGACAGGAGGAACACCGGGGAGCTGTTTTTT
CASSLGDRRNTGELFF
>.|TRBV6-6|TRBJ1-5|12|once
TGTGCCAGCGGAAGGGGCAATCAGCCCCAGCATTTT
CASGRGNQPQHF
>.|TRBV4-1|TRBJ1-2|14|.
TGCGCCAGCAGCCGGACGGCTGCTAACTATGGCTACACCTTC
CASSRTAANYGYTF
>TRBD1|TRBV7-9|TRBJ2-3|17|.
TGTGCCAGCAGCTTAGCCGATGGGACAGGGCCCACAGATACGCAGTATTTT
CASSLADGTGPTDTQYF
>.|TRBV19|TRBJ2-3|15|.
TGTGCCAGTAGTATAGCCGGGAGTGGTGCAGATACGCAGTATTTT
CASSIAGSGADTQYF
>.|TRBV10-1|TRBJ1-4|15|.
TGCGCCAGCAGTGAGTCCAGTGGGATTAATGAAAAACTGTTTTTT
CASSESSGINEKLFF
>TRBD2|TRBV6-6|TRBJ2-1|15|.
TGTGCCAGCAGAGAGCTAGCGGGAGGGTACAATGAGCAGTTCTTC
CASRELAGGYNEQFF
>.|TRBV18|TRBJ1-4|14|.
TGTGCCAGCTCACCATCCGGACAGACTGAAAAACTGTTTTTT
CASSPSGQTEKLFF
>.|TRBV10-3|TRBJ2-5|12|.
TGTGCCATCAGTGCCCAGGCTGAGACCCAGTACTTC
CAISAQAETQYF
>.|TRBV6-6|TRBJ2-5|11|.
TGTGCCAGCGCGGCTCTGGAGACCCAGTACTTC
CASAALETQYF
>.|TRBV5-1|TRBJ1-1|15|.
TGCGCCAGCAGCTTGGCCCTCACCTCGAACACTGAAGCTTTCTTT
CASSLALTSNTEAFF